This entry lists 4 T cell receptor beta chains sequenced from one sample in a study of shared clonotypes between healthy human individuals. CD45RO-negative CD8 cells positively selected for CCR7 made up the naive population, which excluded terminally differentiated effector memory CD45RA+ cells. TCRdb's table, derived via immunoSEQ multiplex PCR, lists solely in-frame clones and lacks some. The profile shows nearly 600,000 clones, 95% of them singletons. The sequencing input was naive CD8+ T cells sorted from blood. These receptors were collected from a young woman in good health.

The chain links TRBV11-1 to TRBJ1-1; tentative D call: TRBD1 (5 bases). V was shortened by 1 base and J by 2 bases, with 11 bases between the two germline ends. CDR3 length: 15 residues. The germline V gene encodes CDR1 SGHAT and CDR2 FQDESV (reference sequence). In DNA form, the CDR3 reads TGTGCCAGCAGCTTAGGGCCACAGGTTAACACTGAAGCTTTCTTT. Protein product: CASSLGPQVNTEAFF. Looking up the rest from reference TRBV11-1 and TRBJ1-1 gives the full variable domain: EAEVAQSPRYKITEKSQAVAFWCDPISGHATLYWYRQILGQGPELLVQFQDESVVDDSQLPKDRFSAERLKGVDSTLKIQPAELGDSAMYLCASSLGPQVNTEAFFGQGTRLTVV.

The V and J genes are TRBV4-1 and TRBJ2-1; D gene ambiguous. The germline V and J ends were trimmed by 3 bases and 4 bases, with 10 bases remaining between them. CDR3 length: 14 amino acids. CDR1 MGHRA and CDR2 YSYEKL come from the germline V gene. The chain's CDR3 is CASSHGPVYNEQFF. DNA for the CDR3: TGCGCCAGCAGCCACGGGCCGGTGTACAATGAGCAGTTCTTC.

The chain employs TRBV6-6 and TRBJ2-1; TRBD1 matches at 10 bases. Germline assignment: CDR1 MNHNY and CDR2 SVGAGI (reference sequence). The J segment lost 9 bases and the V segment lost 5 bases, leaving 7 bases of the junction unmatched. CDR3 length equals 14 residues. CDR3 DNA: TGTGCCAGCAGTGAGACAGGGGGCAGGAGTGAGCAGTTCTTC. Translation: CASSETGGRSEQFF.

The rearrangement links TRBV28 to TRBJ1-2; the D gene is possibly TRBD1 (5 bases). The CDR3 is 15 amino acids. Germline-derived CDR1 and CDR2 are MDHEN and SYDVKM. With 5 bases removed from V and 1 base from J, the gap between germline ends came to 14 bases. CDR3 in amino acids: CASSRSLTVNYGYTF. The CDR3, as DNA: TGTGCCAGCAGTCGTTCCTTGACAGTTAACTATGGCTACACCTTC.